The 26 T cell receptor beta chains listed next were all sequenced from one sample in a study of blood T cells in healthy people across ages (dated by TCRdb to 2015 to 2017). The method behind the library was 5' RACE. TCRdb shows the sequencer as Illumina HiSeq 2500. A second PCR of roughly 7 to 11 cycles was performed with a sample-barcoded 5' primer and a J-beta primer mix. Through fastp at Q25 and MiXCR, TCRdb rebuilt clones from the public reads, retaining in-frame beta chains. Rows matching on CDR3 protein sequence are summarized as one entry with the most common DNA and genes. The sample profile shows about 730,000 distinct CDR3 sequences; 43% of them were found once. The ten largest make up 20% to 25% of the sample. The material sequenced was blood. The receptor source for this set is a woman between 55 and 75 years old in good health.

Notes on this clonotype: An end of the junction does not agree with germline; a read error may underlie this. The genes are TRBV7-9 and TRBJ2-1, with D perhaps TRBD2 (5 bases). Germline CDR1 is SEHNR and CDR2 is FQNEAQ (reference sequence). CDR3 length: 14 amino acids. CDR3 sequence reads: CVSSSPDFHNEQFF. CDR3 coding DNA: TGTGTCAGCAGCTCGCCGGACTTTCACAATGAGCAGTTCTTC.

Concerning this clonotype: Given a much more abundant clone one base away, this may be a read error. The chain combines TRBV21-1 with TRBJ2-5; the table calls TRBD2, which could not be checked here. TRBV21-1 is shown as a pseudogene. The CDR3 covers 14 residues. In DNA form, the CDR3 reads TGTGCCAGCACTCCTGAAGTAGCGGAAGAGACCCAGTGCTTC. Its translation is CASTPEVAEETQCF.

This clonotype was seen ten or more times. The chain links TRBV9 to TRBJ2-7; D gene ambiguous. Trimming took off 7 bases at V and 3 bases at J, with 17 bases between the two ends. The germline V gene encodes CDR1 SGDLS and CDR2 YYNGEE. The CDR3 contains 14 residues. CDR3 nucleotide sequence: TGTGCCAGCGCTGGACCCAAAGTCCACTACGAGCAGTACTTC. Its translation is CASAGPKVHYEQYF.

The J gene is TRBJ2-5, the V gene TRBV6-6, with 7 bases that match TRBD1. CDR3 length equals 13 residues. Germline values: CDR1 MNHNY, CDR2 SVGAGI (reference sequence). V gave up 2 bases and J gave up 5 bases; unmatched junction bases: 2. The CDR3 DNA reads TGTGCCAGCAGTTACAGGGGGCCGGAGACCCAGTACTTC. Its protein product is CASSYRGPETQYF.

This clonotype was detected a few times. The V and J genes are TRBV11-2 and TRBJ2-5; TRBD2 aligns across 8 bases. The CDR3 runs to 15 residues. The junction had 10 bases not matched to a gene; V was cut back by 8 bases and J by 2 bases. Germline V gives CDR1 SGHAT, CDR2 FQNNGV. DNA of the CDR3: TGTGCCAGCCGCCGGGAGGGGCGGCCACAAGAGACCCAGTACTTC. Its translation is CASRREGRPQETQYF. The variable domain in full, with the rest retrieved from reference TRBV11-2 and TRBJ2-5, is EAGVAQSPRYKIIEKRQSVAFWCNPISGHATLYWYQQILGQGPKLLIQFQNNGVVDDSQLPKDRFSAERLKGVDSTLKIQPAKLEDSAVYLCASRREGRPQETQYFGPGTRLLVL.

This clonotype was seen a handful of times. The chain joins TRBV24-1 to TRBJ2-3; tentatively, D is TRBD2 (6 bases). CDR3 size: 13 residues. The V gene lost 9 bases and the J gene lost 7 bases, with 16 bases spanning the gap. Germline V lookup: CDR1 KGHDR, CDR2 SFDVKD. CDR3 sequence reads: CATSAFGGNTQYF. CDR3 DNA: TGTGCCACCTCGGCGTTCGGGGGTAATACGCAGTATTTT.

The CDR3 DNA follows: TGTGCTAGTGGTTTGCTAAGAGACGAGCAGTACTTC. This codes for CASGLLRDEQYF. This chain uses TRBV12-5 with TRBJ2-5; D not resolved. Near its end, the DNA agrees better with TRBJ2-7, so the J call may be wrong. The CDR3 length is 12 residues. CDR1 and CDR2 (germline): LGHNT, FRNRAP.

This clonotype was seen more than once but under ten times. This sequence joins TRBV5-1 and TRBJ1-2; D unresolved. CDR1 and CDR2 from the germline V gene are SGHRS and YFSETQ. The CDR3 consists of 14 residues. Trimming pared 5 bases from V and 2 bases from J, leaving 13 bases between. CDR3 protein: CASSSEVWNYGYTF. CDR3 sequence (DNA): TGCGCCAGCAGTTCCGAGGTTTGGAACTATGGCTACACCTTC.

V and J are TRBV21-1 and TRBJ1-1; the table's D call, TRBD1, has no DNA check behind it. TRBV21-1 is noted as a pseudogene. The CDR3 contains 16 residues. CDR3 sequence (DNA): TGTGCCAGCAGCAAAGCGCACCAGGGGATCAACACTGAAGCTTTCTTT. This gives the protein CASSKAHQGINTEAFF.

This clonotype was observed a handful of times. The rearrangement uses TRBV5-5 and TRBJ2-5, with D possibly TRBD2 on 5 matching bases. Germline V CDR1 and CDR2: SGHKS, YYEKEE (reference sequence). Between the trimmed V and J ends, which lost 4 bases and 5 bases, there was a span of 15 bases. This CDR3 has 14 residues. CDR3 sequence (DNA): TGTGCCAGCAGCCCGGGGTCTTTAAGGGAGACCCAGTACTTC. The encoded protein is CASSPGSLRETQYF.

The CDR3 sequence is CASGATWGNEQFF. The CDR3 nucleotides read TGTGCCAGCGGTGCCACATGGGGCAATGAGCAGTTCTTC. The J gene is TRBJ2-1, the V gene TRBV2; no clear D gene. CDR1 is SNHLY, CDR2 FYNNEI, per germline. The V gene lost 8 bases and the J gene lost 6 bases, with 14 bases spanning the gap. There are 13 residues in the CDR3.

The J gene is TRBJ2-7, the V gene TRBV3-1, with D unclear. V was clipped by 2 bases and J by 4 bases, with 12 bases between them. The CDR3 spans 14 residues. CDR1 is LGHDT, CDR2 YNNKEL, per germline (reference sequence). The CDR3 DNA reads as TGTGCCAGCAGCCAACAATTCCGCTCGTACGAGCAGTACTTC. It encodes CASSQQFRSYEQYF.

The chain joins TRBV25-1 to TRBJ2-5; D possibly corresponds to TRBD1 (6 bases). The J call is doubtful: the DNA matches TRBJ2-7 better. The germline V gene has CDR1 MGHDK and CDR2 SYGVNS. CDR3 length equals 16 residues. The DNA of the CDR3 is TGTGCCAGCAGCCCCCTTAGGGGGAATTCGAGGGACGAGCAGTACTTC. Its translation: CASSPLRGNSRDEQYF.

The genes are TRBV11-2 and TRBJ2-3; 11 positions agree with TRBD2. CDR1 and CDR2 from the germline V gene are SGHAT and FQNNGV. V shed 5 bases, J shed 6 bases, and the junction held 13 bases outside the gene matches. This CDR3 region has 17 residues. This chain's CDR3 is CASSLLGASGGYDTQYF. CDR3 coding DNA: TGTGCCAGCAGCCTCCTGGGCGCTAGCGGGGGGTATGATACGCAGTATTTT.

The rearrangement uses TRBV27 and TRBJ1-2; D possibly corresponds to TRBD1 (5 bases). This CDR3 is 13 amino acids long. Germline V gene lookup returns CDR1 MNHEY and CDR2 SMNVEV (reference sequence). Trimming removed 8 bases from V and 1 base from J, with 11 bases in between. Here the CDR3 reads CASGSGGNYGYTF. For the CDR3, the DNA is TGTGCCAGCGGGTCCGGGGGTAACTATGGCTACACCTTC.

The chain couples TRBV20-1 to TRBJ2-3, with D maybe TRBD2 (7 bases). In germline, CDR1 is DFQATT, CDR2 SNEGSKA (reference sequence). The CDR3 is 16 amino acids. The V gene lost 2 bases and the J gene lost 2 bases, with 17 bases spanning the gap. The CDR3 here is CSARPWGGQNTDTQYF. The CDR3 region has the DNA TGCAGTGCTAGACCATGGGGGGGGCAAAACACAGATACGCAGTATTTT.

This clonotype was seen more than once but under ten times. The genes are TRBV18 and TRBJ1-5, with unresolved D. Germline V CDR1 and CDR2: KGHSH, LQKENI. V was pared by 1 base and J by 8 bases, with 18 bases between. The CDR3 totals 16 residues. The CDR3 here is CASSPLGAPAIKPQHF. CDR3 DNA: TGTGCCAGCTCACCACTGGGAGCGCCGGCGATTAAGCCCCAGCATTTT.

J is TRBJ2-1 and V is TRBV2, with no clear D. Trimming cost V 6 bases and J 3 bases, with 6 bases left between them. The CDR3 extends over 12 amino acids. CDR1 and CDR2 from the germline V gene are SNHLY and FYNNEI. CDR3 coding DNA: TGTGCCAGCAGGACCGACTACAATGAGCAGTTCTTC. Translated: CASRTDYNEQFF.

The chain joins TRBV2 to TRBJ1-2, with 11 bases fitting TRBD1. Germline CDR1 SNHLY, CDR2 FYNNEI. V trimming: 6 bases; J trimming: 7 bases; junction bases outside the gene matches: 13. This CDR3 comprises 16 residues. CDR3: CASRPTGQGAVIGYTF. The CDR3 bases are TGTGCCAGCAGACCGACCGGACAGGGGGCGGTGATTGGCTACACCTTC.

As for this clonotype: A read error may explain this, as a much larger clone is one base away. The chain carries TRBV29-1 and TRBJ2-4, with D perhaps matching TRBD1 (6 bases). The J call may be wrong; the DNA end is better matched by TRBJ2-5. Germline CDR1 is SQVTM and CDR2 is ANQGSEA. This CDR3 is built from 13 residues. CDR3 in DNA: TGCAGCGGGACACAGGGACCCCAAGAGACCCAGTACTTC. This encodes CSGTQGPQETQYF.

This sequence joins TRBV20-1 and TRBJ2-1; no reliable D call. The CDR3 has 14 residues. V was trimmed by 5 bases and J by 0 bases, leaving 11 bases between them. Germline assignment: CDR1 DFQATT and CDR2 SNEGSKA (reference sequence). CDR3 sequence: CSAAMRYSYNEQFF. CDR3 DNA sequence: TGCAGTGCTGCTATGAGGTACTCCTACAATGAGCAGTTCTTC.

The V gene is TRBV12-3 or TRBV12-4, the J gene TRBJ1-5; D ambiguous. V was clipped by 2 bases and J by 2 bases, with 7 bases between them. This CDR3 region has 14 residues. The CDR3 is CASSLLGGNQPQHF. Written as DNA, the CDR3 is TGTGCCAGCAGTTTATTGGGTGGCAATCAGCCCCAGCATTTT.

A few counts support this clonotype. J is TRBJ2-5 and V is TRBV7-3; 8 bases map to TRBD2. With V trimmed by 2 bases and J by 5 bases, 4 bases remained unmatched. The CDR3 length is 14 residues. Per germline, CDR1 SGHTA and CDR2 FQGTGA. CDR3 amino acids: CASSLGLAPETQYF. CDR3 nucleotides: TGTGCCAGCAGCTTAGGACTAGCTCCCGAGACCCAGTACTTC.

About this clonotype itself: An end of the junction differs from the germline gene, which may be a read error. The rearrangement uses TRBV7-2 and TRBJ2-1, with TRBD1 matching 9 bases. The length of the CDR3 is 20 residues. Germline V gene data show CDR1 as SGHTA and CDR2 as FQGNSA. DNA for the CDR3: TGTGCCAGCAGCTTGGGGACAGGGTGGTCTGCCTCAAGCTCCTACAGTGAGCAGTTCTTC. Translation: CASSLGTGWSASSSYSEQFF.

Comments on this clonotype: One base away lies a much larger clone, so this may be a sequencing read error. The chain combines TRBV24-1 with TRBJ1-1; TRBD1 might be the D (6 bases). In germline, CDR1 is KGHDR, CDR2 SFDVKD. With 4 bases removed from V and 10 bases from J, the gap between germline ends came to 15 bases. The CDR3 is made up of 13 amino acids. CDR3 sequence reads: CATSEQGQIGAFF. For the CDR3, the DNA is TGTGCCACCAGTGAACAAGGACAGATCGGAGCTTTCTTT.

Only a few counts were recorded for this clonotype. The chain uses TRBV6-6 and TRBJ1-6; 10 nucleotides agree with TRBD1. The CDR3 length is 14 residues. CDR1 and CDR2 (germline): MNHNY, SVGAGI (reference sequence). Unmatched junction bases numbered 4, after V lost 4 bases and J lost 10 bases. DNA of the CDR3: TGTGCCAGCAGTTCCGGGACAGGGGTGTCACCCCTCCACTTT. Translating gives CASSSGTGVSPLHF.